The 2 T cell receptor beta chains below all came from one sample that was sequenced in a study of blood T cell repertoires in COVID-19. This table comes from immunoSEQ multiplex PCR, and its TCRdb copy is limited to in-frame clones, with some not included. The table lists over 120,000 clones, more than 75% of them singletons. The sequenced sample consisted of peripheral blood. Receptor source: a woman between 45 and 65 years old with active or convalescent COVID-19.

The CDR3 here is CASSPTSGTWTSGELFF. CDR3 DNA: TGTGCCAGCAGTCCGACGAGCGGGACCTGGACCTCCGGGGAGCTGTTTTTT. V is TRBV6-6 and J is TRBJ2-2; 7 bases fit TRBD2. CDR3 length: 17 amino acids. V dropped 5 bases and J dropped 6; count of bases not matched to a gene: 15. Germline CDR1 is MNHNY and CDR2 is SVGAGI (reference sequence).

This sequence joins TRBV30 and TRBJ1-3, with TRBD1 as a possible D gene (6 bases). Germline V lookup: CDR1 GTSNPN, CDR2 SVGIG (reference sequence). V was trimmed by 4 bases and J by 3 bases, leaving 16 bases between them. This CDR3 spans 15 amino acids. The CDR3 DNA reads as TGTGCCTGGATGCCCAGGGGCAGAGGTGGAAACACCATATATTTT. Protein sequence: CAWMPRGRGGNTIYF. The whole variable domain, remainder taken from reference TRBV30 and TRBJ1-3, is SQTIHQWPATLVQPVGSPLSLECTVEGTSNPNLYWYRQAAGRGLQLLFYSVGIGQISSEVPQNLSASRPQDRQFILSSKKLLLSDSGFYLCAWMPRGRGGNTIYFGEGSWLTVV.